The 25 T cell receptor beta chains below were found in one sample sequenced in a study of early T cells in non-severe SARS-CoV-2 infection. TCRdb itself ran the 5' RACE reads through MiXCR, one entry per CDR3 protein. This sample has approximately 58,000 distinct CDR3 sequences, with about 6.2% found just once. Sequencing input: whole blood. All receptors come from an adult who was a healthcare worker with PCR-confirmed SARS-CoV-2 infection or an uninfected control (not recorded which).

This clonotype has a count of ten or more. V usage is TRBV3-1 and J usage is TRBJ1-1; the D gene is possibly TRBD1 (5 bases). The CDR3 extends over 13 amino acids. Germline CDR1 reads LGHDT; CDR2 reads YNNKEL (reference sequence). Trimming removed 4 bases at V and 11 bases at J, with 17 bases between. In nucleotides, the CDR3 is TGTGCCAGCAGCCCCTTATCAGGACAAGTCGCTTTCTTT. Translation gives CASSPLSGQVAFF.

This clonotype was seen many times. The CDR3 reads CSAGGRETQYF. CDR3 in DNA: TGCAGTGCTGGAGGGAGGGAGACCCAGTACTTC. V is TRBV20-1 and J is TRBJ2-5, with TRBD2 as a possible D gene (6 bases). CDR1 is DFQATT and CDR2 is SNEGSKA in the germline V gene (reference sequence). The CDR3 length is 11 residues. The ends were cut back, 5 bases at V and 5 bases at J, with 9 bases in the middle.

This clonotype has a handful of counts. The rearrangement uses TRBV6-5 and TRBJ2-7; no reliable D call. Germline-derived CDR1 and CDR2 are MNHEY and SVGAGI. V lost 0 bases and J 2 bases, leaving 14 bases between the germline ends. The CDR3 runs 16 residues. The CDR3 loop reads CASSYSTADWAYEQYF. The DNA of the CDR3 is TGTGCCAGCAGTTACTCGACCGCCGACTGGGCCTACGAGCAGTACTTC.

The gene calls are TRBV7-9 and TRBJ1-3, with D tentatively TRBD1 (6 bases). The germline gives CDR1 SEHNR, CDR2 FQNEAQ (reference sequence). The CDR3 is 17 amino acids. The V gene lost 4 bases and the J gene lost 2 bases, with 18 bases spanning the gap. The CDR3, as DNA: TGTGCCAGCAGCTGGATAACAGGGAAGGCGGCTGGAAACACCATATATTTT. Protein: CASSWITGKAAGNTIYF.

This clonotype was observed a handful of times. The J gene is TRBJ1-5, the V gene TRBV6-6, with no clear D. Germline-derived CDR1 and CDR2 are MNHNY and SVGAGI (reference sequence). Trimming took off 6 bases at V and 3 bases at J, with 9 bases between the two ends. The CDR3 contains 13 residues. CDR3 coding DNA: TGTGCCAGCAGACAACAGCACAATCAGCCCCAGCATTTT. Translated, it gives CASRQQHNQPQHF.

The gene calls are TRBV5-1 and TRBJ2-2; D possibly corresponds to TRBD1 (5 bases). V was trimmed by 0 bases and J by 3 bases, leaving 9 bases between them. CDR1 is SGHRS and CDR2 is YFSETQ in the germline V gene. This CDR3 contains 15 residues. The CDR3, as DNA: TGCGCCAGCAGCTTGGTTACAGGTTACACCGGGGAGCTGTTTTTT. It specifies CASSLVTGYTGELFF.

Of note for this clonotype: A much larger clone is a single base away; this may be a read error. The chain uses TRBV7-9 and TRBJ1-5; D not resolved. This CDR3 comprises 12 residues. Germline loops: CDR1 SEHNR, CDR2 FQNEAQ (reference sequence). The CDR3 reads CASSLVGQPQRF. The CDR3 region has the DNA TGTGCCAGCAGCTTAGTCGGTCAGCCCCAGCGTTTT.

The sample holds a few counts of this clonotype. The chain employs TRBV20-1 and TRBJ2-2; no clear D. The CDR3 runs to 14 residues. Germline V gives CDR1 DFQATT, CDR2 SNEGSKA (reference sequence). V lost 1 base and J 3 bases, leaving 9 bases between the germline ends. The CDR3 protein is CSARAGPDTGELFF. Written as DNA, the CDR3 is TGCAGTGCTAGAGCCGGTCCCGACACCGGGGAGCTGTTTTTT.

In its sample, this clonotype was seen many times. The chain uses TRBV27 and TRBJ2-5; perhaps TRBD1 as D (6 bases). The CDR3 loop spans 15 amino acids. Trimming pared 0 bases from V and 2 bases from J, leaving 10 bases between. CDR1 and CDR2 from the germline V gene are MNHEY and SMNVEV (reference sequence). The DNA of the CDR3 is TGTGCCAGCAGTTTATCGGGCGGACAGCAAGAGACCCAGTACTTC. Amino acids: CASSLSGGQQETQYF.

This clonotype occurred many times. The chain recombines TRBV7-2 with TRBJ1-5; no reliable D call. V gave up 3 bases and J gave up 0 bases, with 9 bases separating them. CDR1 and CDR2 from the germline V gene are SGHTA and FQGNSA. This CDR3 contains 15 residues. The CDR3 region has the DNA TGTGCCAGCAGCTTGGGGTTCTATAGCAATCAGCCCCAGCATTTT. Its protein is CASSLGFYSNQPQHF.

This clonotype has a count of ten or more. DNA of the CDR3: TGTGCCAGCAGCGGAAGCGGGGTTACAGATACGCAGTATTTT. Amino acids: CASSGSGVTDTQYF. The gene calls are TRBV7-9 and TRBJ2-3; TRBD2 matches at 7 bases. V was pared by 5 bases and J by 3 bases, with 5 bases of the junction left unmatched. The CDR3 totals 14 residues. The germline V gene encodes CDR1 SEHNR and CDR2 FQNEAQ (reference sequence).

This clonotype was counted at least ten times. This chain connects TRBV6-2 or TRBV6-3 to TRBJ2-3; D possibly corresponds to TRBD2 (5 bases). Trimming removed 2 bases at V and 3 bases at J, with 12 bases between. There are 15 residues in the CDR3. Germline V lookup: CDR1 MNHEY, CDR2 SVGEGT. The CDR3 loop is CASSYNGERTDTQYF. The CDR3 DNA sequence: TGTGCCAGCAGTTACAACGGGGAGAGAACAGATACGCAGTATTTT.

J is TRBJ1-1 and V is TRBV6-6; D possibly corresponds to TRBD1 (6 bases). Germline V gene data show CDR1 as MNHNY and CDR2 as SVGAGI (reference sequence). The CDR3 consists of 12 residues. Trimming took 3 bases from V and 10 from J, leaving 12 bases between them. This chain's CDR3 is CASSYVGGVAFF. The CDR3 DNA follows: TGTGCCAGCAGTTATGTAGGGGGTGTAGCTTTCTTT.

This clonotype showed up many times. The chain carries TRBV12-3 or TRBV12-4 and TRBJ2-7, with 9 bases fitting TRBD1. V lost 7 bases to trimming and J lost 0 bases; unmatched junction nucleotides: 7. The CDR3 is 15 amino acids. As DNA, the CDR3 is TGTGCCAGCACCTCAGGACAGGGGCTCTCCTACGAGCAGTACTTC. Protein sequence: CASTSGQGLSYEQYF.

Ten or more counts support this clonotype. The chain recombines TRBV30 with TRBJ1-1; D is unclear. Germline loops: CDR1 GTSNPN, CDR2 SVGIG (reference sequence). The V gene lost 0 bases and the J gene lost 6 bases, with 17 bases spanning the gap. This CDR3 has 15 amino acids. The CDR3 DNA reads TGTGCCTGGAGTGTACGTGTGGGTTCCGGATCTGAAGCTTTCTTT. Encoded protein: CAWSVRVGSGSEAFF.

V is TRBV7-2 and J is TRBJ1-2; 9 bases agree with TRBD1. Trimming cost V 5 bases and J 6 bases; bases outside gene matches: 4. Looked up from germline, CDR1 is SGHTA and CDR2 is FQGNSA. This CDR3 has 13 amino acids. The CDR3 DNA reads TGTGCCAGCAGCCGACAGGGGGGCGATGGCTACACCTTC. This codes for CASSRQGGDGYTF.

The sample holds many counts of this clonotype. The V gene is TRBV7-8, the J gene TRBJ2-3, with TRBD1 identical over 7 bases. Per the germline V gene, CDR1 is SGHVS and CDR2 is FQNEAQ. V shed 5 bases, J shed 2 bases, and the junction held 10 bases outside the gene matches. This CDR3 region has 16 residues. The CDR3 reads CASSPRKTGNTDTQYF. The DNA of the CDR3 is TGTGCCAGCAGCCCAAGGAAGACAGGGAACACAGATACGCAGTATTTT. The full variable domain, with the rest looked up from reference TRBV7-8 and TRBJ2-3, is GAGVSQSPRYKVAKRGQDVALRCDPISGHVSLFWYQQALGQGPEFLTYFQNEAQLDKSGLPSDRFFAERPEGSVSTLKIQRTQQEDSAVYLCASSPRKTGNTDTQYFGPGTRLTVL.

The J gene is TRBJ2-2, the V gene TRBV19; D possibly corresponds to TRBD1 (6 bases). V lost 6 bases to trimming and J lost 6 bases, with 14 bases between them. CDR3 length equals 14 residues. Germline CDR1 reads LNHDA; CDR2 reads SQIVND (reference sequence). CDR3 region: CASSARDNPGELFF. Here the CDR3 DNA reads TGTGCCAGTAGCGCCCGGGACAATCCCGGGGAGCTGTTTTTT.

This clonotype was counted many times. The chain recombines TRBV6-6 with TRBJ1-5; 8 bases line up with TRBD1. Germline lookup yields CDR1 MNHNY and CDR2 SVGAGI (reference sequence). The CDR3 loop spans 16 amino acids. J gave up 1 base and V 2 bases, and 4 bases lay outside the gene matches. As DNA, the CDR3 is TGTGCCAGCAGTTACGGACAGGGTGGGAGCAATCAGCCCCAGCATTTT. Its translation: CASSYGQGGSNQPQHF.

This clonotype was counted only a few times. The chain is built from TRBV3-1 and TRBJ2-7; 10 bases are shared with TRBD1. In germline, CDR1 is LGHDT, CDR2 YNNKEL (reference sequence). This CDR3 is built from 14 residues. Trimming removed 4 bases from V and 3 bases from J; junction bases left unmatched: 3. CDR3: CASSPGQGIYEQYF. The CDR3, as DNA: TGTGCCAGCAGCCCGGGACAGGGGATCTACGAGCAGTACTTC.

The V call is TRBV28, the J call TRBJ2-4; weak D call: TRBD2 (6 bases). The CDR3 runs 16 residues. V lost 7 bases and J 7 bases, leaving 23 bases between the germline ends. Germline CDR1 and CDR2: MDHEN and SYDVKM. CDR3 region: CASTGTLGRTGNIQYF. Here the CDR3 DNA reads TGTGCCAGCACCGGGACTCTGGGTCGGACCGGTAACATTCAGTACTTC.

The chain couples TRBV7-2 to TRBJ2-2; D not resolved. Germline-derived CDR1 and CDR2 are SGHTA and FQGNSA. The CDR3 totals 15 residues. V lost 5 bases to trimming and J lost 3 bases, with 13 bases between them. The CDR3 reads CASSPSRTDTGELFF. The CDR3, as DNA: TGTGCCAGCAGCCCTTCCAGGACCGACACCGGGGAGCTGTTTTTT.

This clonotype was recorded many times. The chain combines TRBV20-1 with TRBJ1-5; the D is unclear. The CDR3 loop spans 13 amino acids. Germline CDR1 is DFQATT and CDR2 is SNEGSKA (reference sequence). V was clipped by 7 bases and J by 2 bases, with 12 bases between them. The CDR3 DNA sequence: TGCAGTGTACGGGAGGCTGGCAATCAGCCCCAGCATTTT. Translated, it gives CSVREAGNQPQHF.

In this sample, this clonotype turned up a few times. The rearrangement joins TRBV7-9 to TRBJ2-3; a weak D match, TRBD2 (5 bases). Per germline, CDR1 SEHNR and CDR2 FQNEAQ (reference sequence). This CDR3 region has 15 residues. V was clipped by 5 bases and J by 10 bases, with 22 bases between them. The CDR3 here is CASSPAQTATGAQYF. The CDR3 DNA is TGTGCCAGCAGCCCAGCGCAGACTGCCACCGGGGCGCAGTATTTT.

This clonotype was seen many times. The rearrangement uses TRBV19 and TRBJ1-2; D is possibly TRBD1 (5 bases). Germline V CDR1 and CDR2: LNHDA, SQIVND (reference sequence). The CDR3 is 15 residues long. Trimming removed 3 bases at V and 2 bases at J, with 13 bases between. The CDR3 DNA reads as TGTGCCAGTAGTATGGTCCGGCAGGGAAACTATGGCTACACCTTC. Its translation is CASSMVRQGNYGYTF.